The next 11 T cell receptor beta chains were all read from a single sample in a study of blood T cells in healthy people across ages. Combining a sample-barcoded 5' primer with a J-beta primer mix, a second PCR ran for 7 to 11 cycles. Via MiXCR, TCRdb re-called the 5' RACE reads, giving one row per CDR3 protein. This sample has around 1.5 million distinct CDR3 sequences, with around 59% found just once. Specimen: blood. These receptors originate from a man between 18 and 29 years old in good health.

V usage is TRBV7-8 and J usage is TRBJ1-5; 8 bases map to TRBD1. The V segment lost 5 bases and the J segment 7 bases; nucleotides outside the gene matches: 13. Germline CDR1 SGHVS, CDR2 FQNEAQ. The CDR3 runs 16 residues. This CDR3 is CASSQTRTGTGQPQHF. Written as DNA, the CDR3 is TGTGCCAGCAGCCAGACCCGGACAGGGACCGGGCAGCCCCAGCATTTT.

In its sample, this clonotype was seen a few times. CDR3: CASSGQGLGYEQYF. The CDR3, as DNA: TGTGCCAGCAGTGGACAGGGGTTGGGGTACGAGCAGTACTTC. The V call is TRBV25-1, the J call TRBJ2-7, with TRBD1 matching over 8 bases. Germline V lookup: CDR1 MGHDK, CDR2 SYGVNS. With 4 bases clipped from V and 4 bases from J, the junction kept 6 bases outside the gene matches. This CDR3 comprises 14 residues.

The J gene is TRBJ2-3, the V gene TRBV4-3, with a weak D call TRBD2 (6 bases). CDR3 length equals 18 residues. Germline V gene lookup returns CDR1 LGHNA and CDR2 YSLEER. Trimming pared 5 bases from V and 2 bases from J, leaving 23 bases between. CDR3 sequence: CASSSRWTTESNTDTQYF. The CDR3 nucleotides read TGCGCCAGCAGCTCCCGATGGACTACCGAATCCAACACAGATACGCAGTATTTT.

This clonotype was seen ten or more times. This rearrangement joins TRBV25-1 to TRBJ2-1, with D perhaps matching TRBD1 (6 bases). The end of the DNA aligns better with TRBJ2-7, so the J call may be wrong. Germline assignment: CDR1 MGHDK and CDR2 SYGVNS. The CDR3 length is 19 residues. The CDR3 loop reads CASSDIRRDTISSYNEQYF. Here the CDR3 DNA reads TGTGCCAGCAGTGACATACGTCGGGACACCATAAGCTCCTACAATGAGCAGTACTTC.

The chain is built from TRBV24-1 and TRBJ1-2, with no clear D. Looked up from germline, CDR1 is KGHDR and CDR2 is SFDVKD. This CDR3 comprises 16 residues. The germline V and J ends were trimmed by 2 bases and 3 bases, with 15 bases remaining between them. The CDR3 spells CATSDSRAALDYGYTF. The CDR3 DNA reads TGTGCCACCAGTGATTCCCGGGCAGCGCTAGACTATGGCTACACCTTC.

Remarks on this clonotype: At one end, the junction sequence differs from germline, possibly due to a read error. The rearrangement links TRBV7-8 to TRBJ2-3, with a possible D match to TRBD2 (5 bases). Germline assignment: CDR1 SGHVS and CDR2 FQNEAQ. The CDR3 runs 16 residues. The CDR3 sequence is CASCLGLAAGTDTQYF. The CDR3 DNA reads TGTGCCAGCTGCTTAGGGCTAGCTGCAGGCACAGATACGCAGTATTTT.

As to this clonotype: Germline is not matched at one junction end, which may reflect a read error. The V call is TRBV3-1, the J call TRBJ1-6; D unclear. The CDR3 is 15 amino acids. Germline lookup yields CDR1 LGHDT and CDR2 YNNKEL (reference sequence). CDR3 loop: CAGSLVGNFNSPLHF. CDR3 DNA: TGTGCCGGCAGCCTAGTGGGAAACTTTAATTCACCCCTCCACTTT.

The chain uses TRBV5-1 and TRBJ2-1; no clear D. Germline V lookup: CDR1 SGHRS, CDR2 YFSETQ. This CDR3 region has 13 residues. V was pared by 7 bases and J by 5 bases, with 13 bases between. CDR3 nucleotide sequence: TGCGCCAGCTGCAGAGCCCCTCACAATGAGCAGTTCTTC. Amino acids: CASCRAPHNEQFF.

This chain uses TRBV3-1 with TRBJ2-3, with 7 bases that match TRBD2. V dropped 1 base and J dropped 9; count of bases not matched to a gene: 13. The CDR3 totals 16 residues. Germline lookup yields CDR1 LGHDT and CDR2 YNNKEL (reference sequence). CDR3 sequence: CASSQVGSGTQETQYF. The CDR3 DNA reads as TGTGCCAGCAGCCAAGTGGGAAGCGGGACCCAAGAGACGCAGTATTTT.

V usage is TRBV2 and J usage is TRBJ2-1; TRBD2 matches at 8 bases. The V and J ends lost 8 bases and 7 bases, in that order; junction bases with no gene match: 10. CDR1 is SNHLY, CDR2 FYNNEI, per germline. CDR3 size: 14 residues. This CDR3 reads CASLTGLVRNEQFF. CDR3 bases: TGTGCCAGCTTAACGGGACTAGTGAGGAATGAGCAGTTCTTC.

The V call is TRBV15, the J call TRBJ2-5; 9 nucleotides align to TRBD1. The CDR3 is made up of 17 amino acids. After removal of 0 bases from V and 0 bases from J, the junction contained 5 bases not matched to a gene. Germline V gives CDR1 LNHNV, CDR2 YYDKDF (reference sequence). The CDR3 reads CATSRETGGKYQETQYF. The CDR3 DNA is TGTGCCACCAGCAGAGAGACAGGGGGAAAGTACCAAGAGACCCAGTACTTC.